This TCR beta chain comes out of a study of T cells expressing NK-cell markers. For each CDR3 protein, TCRdb gives one entry from its re-call of the 5' RACE reads, without DNA. This table lists about 460,000 distinct CDR3 sequences. This CDR3 has 14 residues. The V and J genes are TRBV12-3 or TRBV12-4 and TRBJ1-4. The sequenced sample was blood T cells: a sorted CD56 or NKG2C T cell subset, CD4+ or CD8+ T cells, or bulk PBMC T cells (not recorded which). This clonotype originated in a woman aged 45-59 years in good health. The CDR3 is CASSHKSTNEKLFF.